This T cell receptor beta chain was recovered during a study of shared clonotypes between healthy human individuals. This clone was observed a single time. Sequencing used immunoSEQ multiplex PCR; TCRdb keeps in-frame clones, though not all of them. The data contain under 150,000 clones, approximately 70% of them singletons. CD8 memory merged CD45RO+ cells and CCR7-negative CD45RA+ TemRA cells into one population. Per the germline V gene, CDR1 is SGHRS and CDR2 is YFSETQ. V lost 5 bases and J lost 5; bases outside the gene matches: 10. This CDR3 spans 15 amino acids. What was sequenced was memory CD8+ T cells sorted from blood. Described subset: CD45RO+ cells pooled with CCR7-negative TemRA cells. This TCR was recovered from a woman aged 30 to 39 in good health. The chain employs TRBV5-1 and TRBJ2-1; 7 nucleotides align to TRBD1. The CDR3 spells CASRKIRDRHNEQFF. Written as DNA, the CDR3 is TGCGCCAGCAGAAAGATCCGGGACAGACACAATGAGCAGTTCTTC.